This T cell receptor beta chain was identified in a study of blood T cells in healthy people across ages. Germline V gene sequence: CDR1 SGHAT, CDR2 FQNNGV. With 5 bases removed from V and 5 bases from J, the gap between germline ends came to 12 bases. The CDR3 spans 14 residues. Every sample gave at least 6 micrograms of total RNA when it was extracted. Then a second PCR, running roughly 6 to 12 cycles, was carried out with a sample-barcoded 5' primer and a J-beta primer mix. TCRdb ran MiXCR on the 5' RACE reads and lists one entry per CDR3 protein. Here the sample spans fewer than 1 million distinct CDR3 sequences, around 42% being singletons. This clonotype was counted between two and nine times.

Sequencing was carried out using blood. V and J are TRBV11-2 and TRBJ1-4; possible D gene TRBD1, 5 bases. This TCR came from a man aged 55 to 70 in good health. CDR3 DNA sequence: TGTGCCAGCAGCCGCCCGGGACTGAATGAAAAACTGTTTTTT. This encodes CASSRPGLNEKLFF.